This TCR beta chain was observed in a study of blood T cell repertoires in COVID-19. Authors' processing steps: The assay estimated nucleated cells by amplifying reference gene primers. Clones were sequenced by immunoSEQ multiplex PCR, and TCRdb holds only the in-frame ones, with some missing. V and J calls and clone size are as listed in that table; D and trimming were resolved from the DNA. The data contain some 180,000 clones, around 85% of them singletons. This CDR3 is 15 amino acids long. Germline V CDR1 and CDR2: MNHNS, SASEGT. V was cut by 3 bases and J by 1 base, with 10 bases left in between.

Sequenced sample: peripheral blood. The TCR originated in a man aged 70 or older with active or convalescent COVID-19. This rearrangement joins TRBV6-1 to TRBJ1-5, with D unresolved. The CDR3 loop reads CASSERALSNQPQHF. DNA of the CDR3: TGTGCCAGCAGTGAGAGGGCGTTAAGCAATCAGCCCCAGCATTTT.